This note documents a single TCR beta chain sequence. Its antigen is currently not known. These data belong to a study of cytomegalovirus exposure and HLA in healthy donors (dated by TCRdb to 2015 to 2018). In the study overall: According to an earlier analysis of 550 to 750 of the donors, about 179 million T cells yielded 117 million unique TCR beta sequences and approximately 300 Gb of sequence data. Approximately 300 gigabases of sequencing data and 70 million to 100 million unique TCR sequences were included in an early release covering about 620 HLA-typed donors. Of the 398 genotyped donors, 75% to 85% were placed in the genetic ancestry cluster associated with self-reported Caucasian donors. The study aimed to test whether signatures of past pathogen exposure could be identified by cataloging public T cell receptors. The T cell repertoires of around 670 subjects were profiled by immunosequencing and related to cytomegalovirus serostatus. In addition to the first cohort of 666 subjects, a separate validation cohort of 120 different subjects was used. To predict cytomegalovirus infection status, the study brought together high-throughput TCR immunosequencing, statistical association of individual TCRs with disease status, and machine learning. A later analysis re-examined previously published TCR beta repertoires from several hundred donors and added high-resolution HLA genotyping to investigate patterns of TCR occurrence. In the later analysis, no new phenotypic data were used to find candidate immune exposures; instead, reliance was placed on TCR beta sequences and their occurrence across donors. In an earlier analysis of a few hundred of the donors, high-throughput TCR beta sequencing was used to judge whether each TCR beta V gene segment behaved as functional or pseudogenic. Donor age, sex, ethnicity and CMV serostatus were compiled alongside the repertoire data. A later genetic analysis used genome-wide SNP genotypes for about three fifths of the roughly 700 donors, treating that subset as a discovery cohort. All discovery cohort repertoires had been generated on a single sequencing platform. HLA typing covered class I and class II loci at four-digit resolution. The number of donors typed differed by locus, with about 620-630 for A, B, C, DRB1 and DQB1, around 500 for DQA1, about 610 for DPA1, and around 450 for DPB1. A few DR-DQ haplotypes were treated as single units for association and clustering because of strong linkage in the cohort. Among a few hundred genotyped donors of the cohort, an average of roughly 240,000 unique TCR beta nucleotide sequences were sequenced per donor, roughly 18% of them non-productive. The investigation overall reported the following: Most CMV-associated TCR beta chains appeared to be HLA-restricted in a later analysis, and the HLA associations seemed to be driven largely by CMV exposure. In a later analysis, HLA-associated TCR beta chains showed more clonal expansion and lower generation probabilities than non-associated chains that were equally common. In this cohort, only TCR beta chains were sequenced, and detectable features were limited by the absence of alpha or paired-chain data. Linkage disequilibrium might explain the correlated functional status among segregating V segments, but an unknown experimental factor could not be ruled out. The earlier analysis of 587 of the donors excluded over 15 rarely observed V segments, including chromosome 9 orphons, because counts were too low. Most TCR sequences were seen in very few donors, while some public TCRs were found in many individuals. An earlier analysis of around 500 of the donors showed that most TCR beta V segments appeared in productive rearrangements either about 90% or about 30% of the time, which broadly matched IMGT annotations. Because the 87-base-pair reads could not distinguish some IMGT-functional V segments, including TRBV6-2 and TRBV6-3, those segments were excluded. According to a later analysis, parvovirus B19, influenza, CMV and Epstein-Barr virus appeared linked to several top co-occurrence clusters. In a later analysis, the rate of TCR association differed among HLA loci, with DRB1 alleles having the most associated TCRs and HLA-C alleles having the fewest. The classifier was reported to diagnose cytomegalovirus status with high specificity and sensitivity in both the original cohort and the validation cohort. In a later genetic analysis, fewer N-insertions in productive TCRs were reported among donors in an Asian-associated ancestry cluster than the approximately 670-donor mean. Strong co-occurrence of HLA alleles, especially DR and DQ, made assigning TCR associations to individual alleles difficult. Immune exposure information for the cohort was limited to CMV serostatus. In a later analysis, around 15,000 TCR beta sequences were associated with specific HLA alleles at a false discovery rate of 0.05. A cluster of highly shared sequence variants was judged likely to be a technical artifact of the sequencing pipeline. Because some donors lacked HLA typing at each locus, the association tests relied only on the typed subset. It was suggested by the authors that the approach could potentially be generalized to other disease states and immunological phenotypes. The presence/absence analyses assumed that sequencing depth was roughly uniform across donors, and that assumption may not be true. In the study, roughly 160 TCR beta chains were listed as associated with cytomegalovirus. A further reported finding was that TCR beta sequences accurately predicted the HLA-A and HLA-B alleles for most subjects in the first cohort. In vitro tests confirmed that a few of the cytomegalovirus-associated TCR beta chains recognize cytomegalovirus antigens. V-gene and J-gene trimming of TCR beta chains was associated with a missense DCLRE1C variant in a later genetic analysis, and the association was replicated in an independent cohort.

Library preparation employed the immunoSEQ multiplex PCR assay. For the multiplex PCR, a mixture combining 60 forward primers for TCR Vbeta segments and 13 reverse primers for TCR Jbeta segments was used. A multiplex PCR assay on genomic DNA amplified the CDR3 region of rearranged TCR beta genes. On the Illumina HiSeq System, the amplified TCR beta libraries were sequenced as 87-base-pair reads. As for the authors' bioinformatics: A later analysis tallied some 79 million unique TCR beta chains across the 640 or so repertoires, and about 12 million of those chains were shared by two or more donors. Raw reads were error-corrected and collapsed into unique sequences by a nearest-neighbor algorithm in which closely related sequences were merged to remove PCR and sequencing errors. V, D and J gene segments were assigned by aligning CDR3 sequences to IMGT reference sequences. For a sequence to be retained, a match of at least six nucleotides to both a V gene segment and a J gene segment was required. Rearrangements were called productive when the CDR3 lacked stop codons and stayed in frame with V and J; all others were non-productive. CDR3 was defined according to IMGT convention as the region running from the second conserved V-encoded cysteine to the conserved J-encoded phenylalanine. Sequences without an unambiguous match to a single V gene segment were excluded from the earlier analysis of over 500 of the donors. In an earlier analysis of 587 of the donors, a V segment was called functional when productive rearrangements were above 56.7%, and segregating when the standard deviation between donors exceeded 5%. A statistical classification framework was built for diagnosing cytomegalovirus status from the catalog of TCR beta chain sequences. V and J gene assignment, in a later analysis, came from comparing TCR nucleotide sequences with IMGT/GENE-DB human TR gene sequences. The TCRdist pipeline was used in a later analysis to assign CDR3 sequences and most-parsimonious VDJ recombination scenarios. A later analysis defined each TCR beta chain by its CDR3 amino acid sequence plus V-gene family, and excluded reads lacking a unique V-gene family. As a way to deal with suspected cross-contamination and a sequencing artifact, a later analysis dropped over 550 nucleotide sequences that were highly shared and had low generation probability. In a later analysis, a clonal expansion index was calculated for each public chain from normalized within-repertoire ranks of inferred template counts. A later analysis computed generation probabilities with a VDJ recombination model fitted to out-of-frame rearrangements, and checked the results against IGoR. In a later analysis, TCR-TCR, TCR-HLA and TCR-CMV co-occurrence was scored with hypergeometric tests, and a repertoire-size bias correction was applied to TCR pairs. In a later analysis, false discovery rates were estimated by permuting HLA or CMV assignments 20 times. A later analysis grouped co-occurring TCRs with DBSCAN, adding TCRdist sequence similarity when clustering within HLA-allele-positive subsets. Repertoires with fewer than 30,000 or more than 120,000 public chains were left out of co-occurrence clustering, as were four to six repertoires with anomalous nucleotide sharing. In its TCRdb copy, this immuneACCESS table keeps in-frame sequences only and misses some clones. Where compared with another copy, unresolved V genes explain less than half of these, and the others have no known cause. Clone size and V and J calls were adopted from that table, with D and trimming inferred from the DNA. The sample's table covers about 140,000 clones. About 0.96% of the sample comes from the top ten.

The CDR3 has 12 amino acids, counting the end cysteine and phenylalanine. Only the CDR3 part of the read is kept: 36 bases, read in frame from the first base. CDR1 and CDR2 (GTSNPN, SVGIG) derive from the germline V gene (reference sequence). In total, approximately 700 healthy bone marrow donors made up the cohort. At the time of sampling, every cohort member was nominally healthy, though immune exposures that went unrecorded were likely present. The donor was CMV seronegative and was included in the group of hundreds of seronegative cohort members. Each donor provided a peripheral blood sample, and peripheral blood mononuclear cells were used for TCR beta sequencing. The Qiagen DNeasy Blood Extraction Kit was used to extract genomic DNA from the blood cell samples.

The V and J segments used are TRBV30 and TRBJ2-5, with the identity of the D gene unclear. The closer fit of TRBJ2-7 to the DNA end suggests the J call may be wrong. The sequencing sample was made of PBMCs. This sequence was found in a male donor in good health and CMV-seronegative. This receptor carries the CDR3 CAWSVNSHEQYF. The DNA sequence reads TGTGCCTGGAGTGTGAACAGCCACGAGCAGTACTTC.